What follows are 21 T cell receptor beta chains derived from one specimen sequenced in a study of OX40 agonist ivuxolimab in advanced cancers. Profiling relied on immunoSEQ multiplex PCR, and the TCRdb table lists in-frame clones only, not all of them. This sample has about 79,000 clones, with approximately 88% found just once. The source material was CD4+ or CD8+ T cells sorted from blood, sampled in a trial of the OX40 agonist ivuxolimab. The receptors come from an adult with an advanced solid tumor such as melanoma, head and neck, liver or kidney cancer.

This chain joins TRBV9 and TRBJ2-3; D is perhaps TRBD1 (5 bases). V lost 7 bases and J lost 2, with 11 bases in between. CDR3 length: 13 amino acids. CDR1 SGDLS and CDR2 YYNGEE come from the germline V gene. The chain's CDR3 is CASSPGFTDTQYF. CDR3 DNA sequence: TGTGCCAGCTCCCCAGGGTTCACAGATACGCAGTATTTT. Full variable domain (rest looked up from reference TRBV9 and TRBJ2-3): DSGVTQTPKHLITATGQRVTLRCSPRSGDLSVYWYQQSLDQGLQFLIQYYNGEERAKGNILERFSAQQFPDLHSELNLSSLELGDSALYFCASSPGFTDTQYFGPGTRLTVL.

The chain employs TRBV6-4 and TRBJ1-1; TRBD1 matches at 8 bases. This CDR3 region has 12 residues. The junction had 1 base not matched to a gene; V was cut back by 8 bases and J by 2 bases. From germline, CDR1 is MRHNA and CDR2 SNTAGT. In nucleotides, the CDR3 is TGTGCCAGCGACAGGGGTAACACTGAAGCTTTCTTT. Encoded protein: CASDRGNTEAFF.

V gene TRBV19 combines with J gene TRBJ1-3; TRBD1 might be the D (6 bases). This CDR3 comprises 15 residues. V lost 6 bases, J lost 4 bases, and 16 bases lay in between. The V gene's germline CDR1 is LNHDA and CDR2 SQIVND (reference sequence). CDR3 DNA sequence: TGTGCCAGTAGCGGGGGCCTGCAGCTGGGAAACACCATATATTTT. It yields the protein CASSGGLQLGNTIYF. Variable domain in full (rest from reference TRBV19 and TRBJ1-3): DGGITQSPKYLFRKEGQNVTLSCEQNLNHDAMYWYRQDPGQGLRLIYYSQIVNDFQKGDIAEGYSVSREKKESFPLTVTSAQKNPTAFYLCASSGGLQLGNTIYFGEGSWLTVV.

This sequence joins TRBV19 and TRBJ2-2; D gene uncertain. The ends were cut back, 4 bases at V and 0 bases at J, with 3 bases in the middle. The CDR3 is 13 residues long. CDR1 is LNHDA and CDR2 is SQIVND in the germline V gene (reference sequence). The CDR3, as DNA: TGTGCCAGTAGTAACGCGAACACCGGGGAGCTGTTTTTT. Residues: CASSNANTGELFF.

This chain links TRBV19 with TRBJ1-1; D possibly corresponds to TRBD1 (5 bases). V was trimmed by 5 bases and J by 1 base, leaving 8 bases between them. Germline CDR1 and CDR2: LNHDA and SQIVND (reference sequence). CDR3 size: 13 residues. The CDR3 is CASSPQGNTEAFF. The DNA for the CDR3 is TGTGCCAGTAGTCCTCAGGGGAACACTGAAGCTTTCTTT.

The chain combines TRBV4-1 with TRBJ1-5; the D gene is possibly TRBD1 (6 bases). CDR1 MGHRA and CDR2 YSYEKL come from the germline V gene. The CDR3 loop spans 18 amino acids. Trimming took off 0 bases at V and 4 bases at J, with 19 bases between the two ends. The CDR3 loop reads CASSQDLGARKGNQPQHF. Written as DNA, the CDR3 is TGCGCCAGCAGCCAAGATTTGGGGGCCCGGAAGGGAAATCAGCCCCAGCATTTT.

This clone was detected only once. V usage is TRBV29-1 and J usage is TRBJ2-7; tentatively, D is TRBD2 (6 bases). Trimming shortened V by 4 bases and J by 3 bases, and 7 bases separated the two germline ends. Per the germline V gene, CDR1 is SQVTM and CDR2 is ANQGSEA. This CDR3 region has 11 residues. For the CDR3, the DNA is TGCAGCGTTGGCGGGGTCTACGAGCAGTACTTC. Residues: CSVGGVYEQYF.

The CDR3 DNA reads TGCAGCGTTGGTTTTAACAGGTGGTCCTACGAGCAGTACTTC. It specifies CSVGFNRWSYEQYF. The chain links TRBV29-1 to TRBJ2-7, with D possibly being TRBD1 (5 bases). The CDR3 sequence is 14 residues long. CDR1 is SQVTM and CDR2 is ANQGSEA in the germline V gene. Trimming removed 4 bases at V and 1 base at J, with 14 bases between.

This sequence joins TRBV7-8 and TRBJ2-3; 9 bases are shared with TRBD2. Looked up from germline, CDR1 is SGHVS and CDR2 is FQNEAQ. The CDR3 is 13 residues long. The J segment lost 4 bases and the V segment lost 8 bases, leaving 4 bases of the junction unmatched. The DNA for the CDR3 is TGTGCCAGCGGAGTAGCGGGAGCAGATACGCAGTATTTT. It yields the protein CASGVAGADTQYF.

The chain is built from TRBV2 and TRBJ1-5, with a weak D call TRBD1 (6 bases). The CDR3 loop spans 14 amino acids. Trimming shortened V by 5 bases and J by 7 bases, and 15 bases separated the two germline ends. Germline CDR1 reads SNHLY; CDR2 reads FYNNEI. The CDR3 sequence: CASSYQGKDQPQHF. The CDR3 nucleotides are TGTGCCAGCAGTTACCAGGGGAAGGACCAGCCCCAGCATTTT.

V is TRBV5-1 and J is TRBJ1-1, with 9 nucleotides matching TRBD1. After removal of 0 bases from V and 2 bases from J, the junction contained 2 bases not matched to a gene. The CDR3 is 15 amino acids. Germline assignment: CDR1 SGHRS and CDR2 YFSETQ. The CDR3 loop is CASSLAGQGNTEAFF. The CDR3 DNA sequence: TGCGCCAGCAGCTTGGCGGGACAGGGAAACACTGAAGCTTTCTTT.

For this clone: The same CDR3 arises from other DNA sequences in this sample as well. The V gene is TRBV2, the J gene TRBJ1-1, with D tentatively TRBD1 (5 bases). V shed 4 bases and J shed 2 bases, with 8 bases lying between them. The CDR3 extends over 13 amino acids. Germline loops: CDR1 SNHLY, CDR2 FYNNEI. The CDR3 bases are TGTGCCAGCAGTGCCGACAGCAACACTGAAGCTTTCTTT. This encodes CASSADSNTEAFF.

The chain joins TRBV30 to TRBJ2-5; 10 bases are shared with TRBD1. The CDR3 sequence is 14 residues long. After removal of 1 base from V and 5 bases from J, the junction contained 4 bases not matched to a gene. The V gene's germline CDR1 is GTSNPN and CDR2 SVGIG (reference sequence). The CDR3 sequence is CAWSGTGGSETQYF. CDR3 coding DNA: TGTGCCTGGAGTGGGACAGGGGGTTCGGAGACCCAGTACTTC.

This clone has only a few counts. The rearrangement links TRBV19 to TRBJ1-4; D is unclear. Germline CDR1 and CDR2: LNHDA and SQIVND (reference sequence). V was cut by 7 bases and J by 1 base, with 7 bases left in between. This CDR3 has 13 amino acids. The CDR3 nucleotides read TGTGCCAGTAATACGGGAACTAATGAAAAACTGTTTTTT. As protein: CASNTGTNEKLFF.

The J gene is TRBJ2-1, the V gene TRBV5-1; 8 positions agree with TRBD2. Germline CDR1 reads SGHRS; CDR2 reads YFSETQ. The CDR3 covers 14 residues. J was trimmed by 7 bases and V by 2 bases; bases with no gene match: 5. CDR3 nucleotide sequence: TGCGCCAGCAGCTTCGGCGGGAGGCCGAATGAGCAGTTCTTC. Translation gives CASSFGGRPNEQFF.

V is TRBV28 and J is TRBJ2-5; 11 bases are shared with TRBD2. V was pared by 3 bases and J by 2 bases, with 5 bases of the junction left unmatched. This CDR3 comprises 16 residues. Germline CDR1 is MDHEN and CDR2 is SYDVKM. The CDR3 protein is CASSFLAGGKQETQYF. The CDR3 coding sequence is TGTGCCAGCAGTTTTTTAGCGGGAGGGAAACAAGAGACCCAGTACTTC.

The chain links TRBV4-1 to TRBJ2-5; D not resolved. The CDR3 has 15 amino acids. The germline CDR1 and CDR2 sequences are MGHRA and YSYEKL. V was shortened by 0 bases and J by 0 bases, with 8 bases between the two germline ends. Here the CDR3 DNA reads TGCGCCAGCAGCCAAGATCCGCAGCACCAAGAGACCCAGTACTTC. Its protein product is CASSQDPQHQETQYF.

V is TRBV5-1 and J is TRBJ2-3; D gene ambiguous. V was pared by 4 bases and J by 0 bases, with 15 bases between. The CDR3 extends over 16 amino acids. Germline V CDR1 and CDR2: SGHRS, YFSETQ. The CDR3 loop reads CASSQDLTLSTDTQYF. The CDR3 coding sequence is TGCGCCAGCAGCCAGGACCTGACACTAAGCACAGATACGCAGTATTTT.

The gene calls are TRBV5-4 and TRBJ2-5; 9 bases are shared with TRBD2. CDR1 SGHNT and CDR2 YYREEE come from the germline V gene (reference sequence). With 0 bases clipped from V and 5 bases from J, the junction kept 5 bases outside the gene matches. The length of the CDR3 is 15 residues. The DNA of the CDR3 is TGTGCCAGCAGCTTGGGACTAGCGGCTCCTGAGACCCAGTACTTC. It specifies CASSLGLAAPETQYF.

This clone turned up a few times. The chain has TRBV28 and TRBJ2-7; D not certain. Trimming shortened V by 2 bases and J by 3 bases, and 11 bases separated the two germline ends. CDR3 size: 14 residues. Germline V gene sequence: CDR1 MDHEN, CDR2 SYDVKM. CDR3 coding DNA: TGTGCCAGCAGTTTAAGGCCCTCAGACTACGAGCAGTACTTC. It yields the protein CASSLRPSDYEQYF.

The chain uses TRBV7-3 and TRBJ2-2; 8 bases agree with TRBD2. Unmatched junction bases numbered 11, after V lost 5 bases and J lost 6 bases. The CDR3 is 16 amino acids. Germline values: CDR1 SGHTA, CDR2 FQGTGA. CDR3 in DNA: TGTGCCAGCAGCCACAGGCCGGGACTAGGGGCCGGGGAGCTGTTTTTT. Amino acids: CASSHRPGLGAGELFF.